The 14 T cell receptor beta chains in this list originate from one sample, sequenced in a study of beta chain features in type 1 diabetes. General study points: Type 1 diabetes patients showed a moderate but significant shortening of TCRB CDR3s in all four CD4+ subsets.

Which antigens these TCRs recognize remains unknown. The whole isolated RNA underwent reverse transcription, so sequencing captured expressed TCRB transcripts. Sequencing was performed with immunoSEQ multiplex PCR; in TCRdb, only in-frame clones are kept and a portion is missing. The sample has 40,000 or so clones; over 60% are singletons. The source material was Tregs from blood. Receptor source: a young woman with type 1 diabetes.

The genes are TRBV30 and TRBJ2-1, with TRBD1 as a possible D gene (6 bases). Trimming took off 1 base at V and 4 bases at J, with 14 bases between the two ends. This CDR3 region has 15 residues. The germline V gene has CDR1 GTSNPN and CDR2 SVGIG (reference sequence). The chain's CDR3 is CAWSGGRGVYNEQFF. The CDR3 DNA is TGTGCCTGGAGTGGAGGCAGGGGAGTGTACAATGAGCAGTTCTTC.

A few counts support this clone. J is TRBJ2-3 and V is TRBV27, with 7 bases aligning to TRBD2. The CDR3 is 14 residues long. The V segment lost 5 bases and the J segment 4 bases; nucleotides outside the gene matches: 6. Germline V gives CDR1 MNHEY, CDR2 SMNVEV (reference sequence). CDR3 loop: CASSRPGLADTQYF. CDR3 nucleotides: TGTGCCAGCAGTCGCCCCGGACTAGCAGATACGCAGTATTTT.

This clone was counted between two and nine times. V usage is TRBV6-5 and J usage is TRBJ2-1, with D unclear. The germline V and J ends were trimmed by 0 bases and 9 bases, with 9 bases remaining between them. Per the germline V gene, CDR1 is MNHEY and CDR2 is SVGAGI. The CDR3 covers 13 residues. CDR3 nucleotides: TGTGCCAGCAGTTACTCGCCAGGTAGTGAGCAGTTCTTC. Its translation: CASSYSPGSEQFF.

Only a few counts were recorded for this clone. Other DNA sequences within the sample encode an identical CDR3. The CDR3 loop is CAITGTGGPNTEAFF. CDR3 in DNA: TGTGCCATCACCGGGACAGGGGGGCCTAACACTGAAGCTTTCTTT. This chain links TRBV10-3 with TRBJ1-1; 11 bases match TRBD1. Germline V gives CDR1 ENHRY, CDR2 SYGVKD. J lost 2 bases, V lost 7 bases, and 6 bases had no gene match. This CDR3 spans 15 amino acids.

This sequence joins TRBV29-1 and TRBJ1-1, with D perhaps matching TRBD1 (6 bases). CDR1 is SQVTM and CDR2 is ANQGSEA in the germline V gene. V was shortened by 4 bases and J by 4 bases, with 13 bases between the two germline ends. There are 13 residues in the CDR3. DNA for the CDR3: TGCAGCGTTGGGGGACACCTCTCCACTGAAGCTTTCTTT. Translated: CSVGGHLSTEAFF.

The chain combines TRBV18 with TRBJ2-7; 7 bases fit TRBD1. The junction had 4 bases not matched to a gene; V was cut back by 3 bases and J by 5 bases. This CDR3 region has 13 residues. Germline CDR1 reads KGHSH; CDR2 reads LQKENI. DNA for the CDR3: TGTGCCAGCTCACCGGGACAGATCAACGAGCAGTACTTC. This gives the protein CASSPGQINEQYF.

The chain joins TRBV5-1 to TRBJ2-3, with D perhaps matching TRBD2 (6 bases). Trimming shortened V by 6 bases and J by 5 bases, and 7 bases separated the two germline ends. The CDR3 is made up of 11 amino acids. Germline assignment: CDR1 SGHRS and CDR2 YFSETQ. The CDR3 DNA sequence: TGCGCCAGCATGGGAGGAGATACGCAGTATTTT. Its protein is CASMGGDTQYF.

This chain connects TRBV5-4 to TRBJ1-2, with D possibly TRBD1 on 6 matching bases. This CDR3 has 16 amino acids. V was shortened by 2 bases and J by 6 bases, with 20 bases between the two germline ends. In germline, CDR1 is SGHNT, CDR2 YYREEE (reference sequence). For the CDR3, the DNA is TGTGCCAGCAGCTTAGCCGGGGGGGCGAGGGGCGATGGCTACACCTTC. It encodes CASSLAGGARGDGYTF.

This chain uses TRBV19 with TRBJ2-7, with D possibly TRBD1 on 8 matching bases. Germline values: CDR1 LNHDA, CDR2 SQIVND (reference sequence). CDR3 length: 14 residues. Between the trimmed V and J ends, which lost 9 bases and 1 base, there was a span of 16 bases. The CDR3 spells CASKYRGGSYEQYF. The CDR3 DNA reads TGTGCCAGCAAATACAGGGGGGGATCCTACGAGCAGTACTTC.

This clone was observed a few times. The J gene is TRBJ2-1, the V gene TRBV7-2; TRBD2 might be the D (6 bases). The CDR3 is made up of 15 amino acids. The V end lost 8 bases, the J end lost 7 bases, and 21 bases lay between the germline ends. The germline CDR1 and CDR2 sequences are SGHTA and FQGNSA. The CDR3 sequence is CASRHRDFGPNEQFF. The CDR3 nucleotides are TGTGCCAGCCGCCACCGGGACTTCGGACCGAATGAGCAGTTCTTC.

This chain uses TRBV28 with TRBJ1-4, with TRBD1 matching 7 bases. V shed 3 bases and J 5 bases; nucleotides not matched to a gene: 3. There are 14 residues in the CDR3. Germline CDR1 is MDHEN and CDR2 is SYDVKM. Here the CDR3 reads CASSFYRGNEKLFF. The CDR3 coding sequence is TGTGCCAGCAGTTTCTACAGGGGAAATGAAAAACTGTTTTTT.

The V gene is TRBV30, the J gene TRBJ1-6; D unclear. This CDR3 spans 13 amino acids. The V end was cut by 4 bases, the J end by 9 bases, with 13 bases between. Germline values: CDR1 GTSNPN, CDR2 SVGIG (reference sequence). Written as DNA, the CDR3 is TGTGCCTGGATCGCACAGTACGGTTCACCCCTCCACTTT. It translates to CAWIAQYGSPLHF.

The chain has TRBV5-1 and TRBJ2-1; 7 bases are shared with TRBD1. The CDR3 covers 15 residues. Germline CDR1 and CDR2: SGHRS and YFSETQ. V gave up 6 bases and J gave up 7 bases; unmatched junction bases: 13. CDR3 amino acids: CASNSGQTTLNEQFF. As DNA, the CDR3 is TGCGCCAGCAATTCGGGACAGACCACCCTGAATGAGCAGTTCTTC.

This clone was recorded only once. The J gene is TRBJ2-5, the V gene TRBV6-5; D remains ambiguous. The CDR3 loop spans 14 amino acids. Trimming took 0 bases from V and 5 from J, leaving 10 bases between them. The germline CDR1 and CDR2 sequences are MNHEY and SVGAGI. The CDR3 sequence: CASSYSGTVETQYF. The CDR3 DNA reads as TGTGCCAGCAGTTACTCTGGTACAGTCGAGACCCAGTACTTC.